Below, 5 T cell receptor beta chains from the same sample are listed, as sequenced in a study of cytomegalovirus exposure and HLA in healthy donors. The study ran its PCR with 60 Vbeta and 13 Jbeta primers. Here immunoSEQ multiplex PCR was the method, and the copy in TCRdb shows in-frame clones only, minus some. The repertoire table contains 35,000 to 50,000 clones. The specimen sequenced was PBMCs. The receptors come from a male donor in good health and CMV-seronegative.

The chain combines TRBV9 with TRBJ2-5; a weak D match, TRBD2 (6 bases). V was pared by 2 bases and J by 3 bases, with 11 bases between. Germline V gives CDR1 SGDLS, CDR2 YYNGEE. This CDR3 spans 14 amino acids. DNA of the CDR3: TGTGCCAGCAGCGTCCAGGGAGGAGAAGAGACCCAGTACTTC. Translated: CASSVQGGEETQYF.

The CDR3 protein is CASSPWRTSGRAGTQYF. CDR3 sequence (DNA): TGTGCCAGCAGCCCATGGAGGACTAGCGGGAGGGCCGGGACCCAGTACTTC. This chain joins TRBV5-6 and TRBJ2-5; 15 nucleotides match TRBD2. J was trimmed by 7 bases and V by 4 bases; bases with no gene match: 11. The CDR3 consists of 17 residues. CDR1 is SGHDT and CDR2 is YYEEEE in the germline V gene.

The chain couples TRBV5-1 to TRBJ1-2; 11 bases agree with TRBD1. The V gene's germline CDR1 is SGHRS and CDR2 YFSETQ. The CDR3 has 15 residues. Trimming took 3 bases from V and 5 from J; bases not matched to a gene: 6. The CDR3 DNA reads TGCGCCAGCAGCTGGGGACAGGGGGGAAGGTATGGCTACACCTTC. Residues: CASSWGQGGRYGYTF.

V usage is TRBV18 and J usage is TRBJ2-7; 7 nucleotides line up with TRBD1. The CDR3 is 15 amino acids. CDR1 and CDR2 (germline): KGHSH, LQKENI. The V gene end was trimmed by 1 base and the J gene end by 6 bases; junction bases not matched to a gene: 9. The CDR3 DNA reads TGTGCCAGCTCACCACTTGGACAGGCCGGCGGCGAGCAGTACTTC. Its translation is CASSPLGQAGGEQYF.

The V call is TRBV7-9, the J call TRBJ2-3, with TRBD2 matching over 7 bases. The CDR3 contains 15 residues. V was clipped by 1 base and J by 2 bases; unmatched bases: 3. The germline CDR1 and CDR2 sequences are SEHNR and FQNEAQ (reference sequence). Here the CDR3 DNA reads TGTGCCAGCAGCTTAGGAAGCGGGATCACAGATACGCAGTATTTT. Protein: CASSLGSGITDTQYF.